This entry is about one T cell receptor (beta chain). The data originate from a study of blood T cell repertoires in COVID-19. Study in general: COVID-19 samples, acute and convalescent, were from the United States, Italy and Spain. T cells, B-cell-depleted T cells, or PBMCs provided the cDNA or gDNA that served as material.

Original analysis: By means of reference gene primer amplification, nucleated cell counts were estimated. Profiled with immunoSEQ multiplex PCR; TCRdb holds only in-frame clones, not every one. The V and J calls and clone size come from that table; D and trimming were worked out from the DNA. Of some 260,000 clones listed, about 85% were seen once; the top ten hold around 3%. CDR3 size: 15 residues. The V and J ends lost 2 bases and 4 bases respectively, with 12 bases between them. CDR1 is ENHRY and CDR2 is SYGVKD in the germline V gene. The TCR sequence derives from a man aged 18-30 years with active or convalescent COVID-19. Sequenced material: peripheral blood. The rearrangement links TRBV10-3 to TRBJ1-5; D is unresolved. The DNA for the CDR3 is TGTGCCATCAGTGAGGAGGCCTCAACAAATCAGCCCCAGCATTTT. Translating gives CAISEEASTNQPQHF.